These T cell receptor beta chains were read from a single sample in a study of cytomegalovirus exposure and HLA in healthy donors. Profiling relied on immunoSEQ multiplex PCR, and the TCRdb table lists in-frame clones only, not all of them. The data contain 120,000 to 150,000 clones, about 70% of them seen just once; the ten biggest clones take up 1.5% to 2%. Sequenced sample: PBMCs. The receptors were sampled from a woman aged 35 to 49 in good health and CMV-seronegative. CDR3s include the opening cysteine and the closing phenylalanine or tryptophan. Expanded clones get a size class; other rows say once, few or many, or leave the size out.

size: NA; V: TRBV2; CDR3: CASSFTPDNEKLFF
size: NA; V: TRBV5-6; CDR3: CASSPGGGQETQYF
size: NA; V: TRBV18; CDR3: CASSPRSGADTQYF
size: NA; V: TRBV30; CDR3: CAWGRWAAGYGYTF
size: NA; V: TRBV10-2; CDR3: CASRTTGGIFF
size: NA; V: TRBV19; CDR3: CASSIGAGASYEQYF
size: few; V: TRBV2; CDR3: CALIRGAYGYTF
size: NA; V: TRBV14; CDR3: CASSHFSGTSTDTQYF
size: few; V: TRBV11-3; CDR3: CASSPGGDTQYF
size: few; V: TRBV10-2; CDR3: CASSPTQGLLQPQHF
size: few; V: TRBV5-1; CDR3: CASSPVQEENTEAFF
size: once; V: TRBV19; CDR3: CASLRTGEYQPQHF
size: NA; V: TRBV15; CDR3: CATSPLEGLPYGYTF
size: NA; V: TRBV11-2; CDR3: CASSFMDRGRVAFF
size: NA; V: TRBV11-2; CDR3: CASSFGSGTYTEAFF
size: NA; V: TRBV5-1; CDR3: CASPRTGEKQETQYF
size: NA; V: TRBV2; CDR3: CASSASSTGGGYEQYF
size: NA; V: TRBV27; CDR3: CASSLSTGSEQYF
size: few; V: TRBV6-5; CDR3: CASRTSGNSETQYF
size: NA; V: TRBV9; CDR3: CATSLGGYNEQFF
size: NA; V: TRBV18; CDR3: CASSFDRGNPYEQYF
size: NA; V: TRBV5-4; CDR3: CASSPPGGGRGELFF
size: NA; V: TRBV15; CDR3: CATSRDHRSDISYEQYF
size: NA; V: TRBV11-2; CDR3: CASSLNPPGTSGGSGELFF
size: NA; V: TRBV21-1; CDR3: CASSNWGGTGELFF
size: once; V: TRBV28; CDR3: CASSRMGSTDYGYTF
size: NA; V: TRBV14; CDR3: CASSQERRVGYTGELFF
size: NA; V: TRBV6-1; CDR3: CASSLQGRLAEAFF
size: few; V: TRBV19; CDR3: CASSILSGKYEQYF
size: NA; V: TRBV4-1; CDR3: CASSQLGLAGDEQYF
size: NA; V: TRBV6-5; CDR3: CASSYSLLAHQETQYF
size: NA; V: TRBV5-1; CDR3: CASSRGVVEGTDTQYF
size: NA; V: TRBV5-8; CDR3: CASSLVGSDGYTF
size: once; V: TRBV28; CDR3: CASSLFGGSYEQYF
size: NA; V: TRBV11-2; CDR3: CASSLESGSYNEQFF
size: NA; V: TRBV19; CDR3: CASSILSLDRAYGYTF
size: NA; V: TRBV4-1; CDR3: CASSQVRVSRYGYTF
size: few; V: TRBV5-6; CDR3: CASSLWGGPQHF
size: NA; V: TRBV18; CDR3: CASSPRGGGDVNQPQHF
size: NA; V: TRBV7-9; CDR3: CASSYSGQGYEQYF
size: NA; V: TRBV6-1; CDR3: CASRGTGTDTQYF
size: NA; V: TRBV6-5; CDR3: CASRPSGGATYEQYF
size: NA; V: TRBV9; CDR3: CASSPRGQSYNEQFF
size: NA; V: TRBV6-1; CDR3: CASKGQGTDTQYF
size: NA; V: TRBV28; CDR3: CASLQGAPKDTQYF
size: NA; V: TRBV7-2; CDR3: CASSVRQGESYEQYF
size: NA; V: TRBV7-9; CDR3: CASSPVGGSNQPQHF
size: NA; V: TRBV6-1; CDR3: CASSASGRVAEKLFF
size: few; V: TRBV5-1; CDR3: CASSLSGETQYF
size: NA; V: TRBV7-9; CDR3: CASSPGVRGGSYEQYF
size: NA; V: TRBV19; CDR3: CASSINLGTGDPYEQYF
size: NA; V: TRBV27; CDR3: CASSSKNPGQGLYEQYF
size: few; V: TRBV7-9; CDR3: CASSPGQRTTNEKLFF
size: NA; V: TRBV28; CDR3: CASRLTSGAHSYNEQFF
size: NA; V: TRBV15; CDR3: CATSRQMRGVREQYF